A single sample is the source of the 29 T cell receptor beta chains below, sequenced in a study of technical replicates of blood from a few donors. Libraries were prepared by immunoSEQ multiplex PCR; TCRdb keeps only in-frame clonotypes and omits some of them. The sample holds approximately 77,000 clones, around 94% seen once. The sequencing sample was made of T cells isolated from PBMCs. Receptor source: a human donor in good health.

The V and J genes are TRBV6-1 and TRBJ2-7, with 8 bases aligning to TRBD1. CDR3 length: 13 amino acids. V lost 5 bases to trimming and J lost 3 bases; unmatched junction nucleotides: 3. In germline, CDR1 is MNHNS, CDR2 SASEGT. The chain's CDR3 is CASSSGQVYEQYF. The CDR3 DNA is TGTGCCAGCAGTTCGGGACAGGTCTACGAGCAGTACTTC.

CDR3 sequence (DNA): TGTGCCAGCAGCTTAAACGGGAGGGCCGGGGAGCTGTTTTTT. The encoded protein is CASSLNGRAGELFF. The V call is TRBV11-2, the J call TRBJ2-2; 8 bases are a match to TRBD2. The V and J ends lost 2 bases and 6 bases, in that order; junction bases with no gene match: 2. From germline, CDR1 is SGHAT and CDR2 FQNNGV. The CDR3 consists of 14 residues.

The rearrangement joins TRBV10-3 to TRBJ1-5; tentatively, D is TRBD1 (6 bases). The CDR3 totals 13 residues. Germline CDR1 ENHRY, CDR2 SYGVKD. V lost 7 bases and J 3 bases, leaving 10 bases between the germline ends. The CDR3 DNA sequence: TGTGCCATCAACAGGGCGGTCAATCAGCCCCAGCATTTT. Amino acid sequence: CAINRAVNQPQHF.

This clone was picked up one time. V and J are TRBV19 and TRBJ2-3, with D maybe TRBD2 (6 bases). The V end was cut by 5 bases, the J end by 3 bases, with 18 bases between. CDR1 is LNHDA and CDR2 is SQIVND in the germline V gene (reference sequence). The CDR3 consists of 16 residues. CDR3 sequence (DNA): TGTGCCAGTAGTCAAAGCCCGGGAGCCCGTACAGATACGCAGTATTTT. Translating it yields CASSQSPGARTDTQYF.

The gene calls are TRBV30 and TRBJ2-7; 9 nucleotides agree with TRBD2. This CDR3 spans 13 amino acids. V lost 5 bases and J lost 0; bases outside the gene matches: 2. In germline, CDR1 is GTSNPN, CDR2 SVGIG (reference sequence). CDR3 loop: CAWGTSRSYEQYF. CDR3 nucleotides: TGTGCCTGGGGGACTAGCCGCTCCTACGAGCAGTACTTC.

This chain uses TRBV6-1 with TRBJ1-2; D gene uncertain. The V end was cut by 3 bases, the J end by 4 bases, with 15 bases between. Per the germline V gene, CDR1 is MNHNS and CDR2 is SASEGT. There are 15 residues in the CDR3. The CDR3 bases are TGTGCCAGCAGTGACCCCCCCGTACCTACCTATGGCTACACCTTC. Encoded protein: CASSDPPVPTYGYTF.

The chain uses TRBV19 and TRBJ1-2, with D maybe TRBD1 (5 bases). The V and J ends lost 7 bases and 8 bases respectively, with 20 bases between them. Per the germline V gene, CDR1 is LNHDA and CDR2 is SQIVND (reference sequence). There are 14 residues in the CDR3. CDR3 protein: CASTIMGQGGGYTF. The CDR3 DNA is TGTGCCAGTACCATTATGGGGCAGGGTGGCGGCTACACCTTC.

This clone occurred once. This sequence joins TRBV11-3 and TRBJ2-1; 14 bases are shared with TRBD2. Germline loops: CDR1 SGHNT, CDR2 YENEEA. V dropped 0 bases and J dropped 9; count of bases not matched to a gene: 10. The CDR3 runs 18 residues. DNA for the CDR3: TGTGCCAGCAGCTTAGATCCCTATCCGGGACTAGCGGGAGCTGAGCAGTTCTTC. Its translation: CASSLDPYPGLAGAEQFF.

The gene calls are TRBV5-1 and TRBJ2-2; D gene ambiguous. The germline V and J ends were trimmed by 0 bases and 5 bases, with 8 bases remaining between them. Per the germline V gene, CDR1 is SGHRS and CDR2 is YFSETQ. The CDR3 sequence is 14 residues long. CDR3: CASSLDSRTGELFF. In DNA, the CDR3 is TGCGCCAGCAGCTTGGACAGCCGTACCGGGGAGCTGTTTTTT.

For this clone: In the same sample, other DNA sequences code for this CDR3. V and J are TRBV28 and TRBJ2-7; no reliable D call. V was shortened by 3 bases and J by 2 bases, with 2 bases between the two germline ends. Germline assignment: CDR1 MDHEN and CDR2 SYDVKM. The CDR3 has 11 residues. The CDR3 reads CASSFTYEQYF. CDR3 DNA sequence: TGTGCCAGCAGTTTTACCTACGAGCAGTACTTC.

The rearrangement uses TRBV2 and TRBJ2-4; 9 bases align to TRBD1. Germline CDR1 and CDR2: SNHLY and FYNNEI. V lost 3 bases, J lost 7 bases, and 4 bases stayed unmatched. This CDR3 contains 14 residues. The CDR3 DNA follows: TGTGCCAGCAGTGACACAGGGGGCACGAACATTCAGTACTTC. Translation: CASSDTGGTNIQYF.

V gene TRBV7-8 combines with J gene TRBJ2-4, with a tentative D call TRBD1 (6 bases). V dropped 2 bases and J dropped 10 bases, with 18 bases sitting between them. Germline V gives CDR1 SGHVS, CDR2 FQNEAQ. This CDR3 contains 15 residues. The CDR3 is CASSLLGHLIGIQYF. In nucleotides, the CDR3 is TGTGCCAGCAGCTTATTGGGACACTTGATTGGGATTCAGTACTTC.

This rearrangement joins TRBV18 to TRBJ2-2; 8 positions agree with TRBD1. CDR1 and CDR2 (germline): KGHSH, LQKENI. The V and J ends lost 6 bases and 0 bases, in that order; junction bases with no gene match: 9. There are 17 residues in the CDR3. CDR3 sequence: CASSQDRGNPNTGELFF. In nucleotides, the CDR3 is TGTGCCAGCTCTCAAGACAGGGGTAATCCGAACACCGGGGAGCTGTTTTTT.

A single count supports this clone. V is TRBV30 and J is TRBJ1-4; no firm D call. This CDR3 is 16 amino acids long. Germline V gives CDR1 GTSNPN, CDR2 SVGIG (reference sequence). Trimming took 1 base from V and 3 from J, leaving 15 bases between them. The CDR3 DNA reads TGTGCCTGGAGTGCTGATATGGAGGGAGCTAATGAAAAACTGTTTTTT. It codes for CAWSADMEGANEKLFF.

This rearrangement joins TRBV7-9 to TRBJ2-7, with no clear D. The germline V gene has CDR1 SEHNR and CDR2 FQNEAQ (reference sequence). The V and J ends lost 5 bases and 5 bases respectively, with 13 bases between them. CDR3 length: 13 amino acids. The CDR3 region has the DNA TGTGCCAGCAGCCGGCCTGGGCCCAACGAGCAGTACTTC. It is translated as CASSRPGPNEQYF.

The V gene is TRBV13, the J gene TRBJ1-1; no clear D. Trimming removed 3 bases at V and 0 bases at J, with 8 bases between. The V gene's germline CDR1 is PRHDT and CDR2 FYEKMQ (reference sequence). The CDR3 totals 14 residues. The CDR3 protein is CASSFEGLNTEAFF. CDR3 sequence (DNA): TGTGCCAGCAGCTTTGAGGGCCTGAACACTGAAGCTTTCTTT. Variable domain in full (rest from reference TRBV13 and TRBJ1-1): AAGVIQSPRHLIKEKRETATLKCYPIPRHDTVYWYQQGPGQDPQFLISFYEKMQSDKGSIPDRFSAQQFSDYHSELNMSSLELGDSALYFCASSFEGLNTEAFFGQGTRLTVV.

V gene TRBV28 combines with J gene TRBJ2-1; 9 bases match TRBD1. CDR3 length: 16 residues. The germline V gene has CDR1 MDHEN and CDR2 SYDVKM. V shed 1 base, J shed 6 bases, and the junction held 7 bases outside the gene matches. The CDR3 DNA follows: TGTGCCAGCAGTTTATCCACAGGGGGCTGGGTCAATGAGCAGTTCTTC. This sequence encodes CASSLSTGGWVNEQFF. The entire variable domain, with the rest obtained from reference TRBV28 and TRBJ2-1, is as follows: DVKVTQSSRYLVKRTGEKVFLECVQDMDHENMFWYRQDPGLGLRLIYFSYDVKMKEKGDIPEGYSVSREKKERFSLILESASTNQTSMYLCASSLSTGGWVNEQFFGPGTRLTVL.

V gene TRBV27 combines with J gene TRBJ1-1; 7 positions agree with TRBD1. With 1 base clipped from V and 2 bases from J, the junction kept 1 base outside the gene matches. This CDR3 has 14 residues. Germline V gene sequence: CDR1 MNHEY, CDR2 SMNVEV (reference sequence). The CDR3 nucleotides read TGTGCCAGCAGTTTATGGGACAGCAACACTGAAGCTTTCTTT. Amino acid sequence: CASSLWDSNTEAFF.

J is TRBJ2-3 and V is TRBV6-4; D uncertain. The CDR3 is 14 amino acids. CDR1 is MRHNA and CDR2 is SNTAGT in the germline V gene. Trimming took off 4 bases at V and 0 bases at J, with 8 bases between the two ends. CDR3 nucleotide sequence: TGTGCCAGCAGTGTCCTTTCTAGCACAGATACGCAGTATTTT. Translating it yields CASSVLSSTDTQYF.

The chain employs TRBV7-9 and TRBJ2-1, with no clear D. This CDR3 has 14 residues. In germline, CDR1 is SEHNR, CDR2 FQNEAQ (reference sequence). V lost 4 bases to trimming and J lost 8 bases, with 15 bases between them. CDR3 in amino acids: CASSSLGRVDEQFF. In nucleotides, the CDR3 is TGTGCCAGCAGCTCCCTGGGCAGAGTGGATGAGCAGTTCTTC. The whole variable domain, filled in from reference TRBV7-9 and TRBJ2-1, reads DTGVSQNPRHKITKRGQNVTFRCDPISEHNRLYWYRQTLGQGPEFLTYFQNEAQLEKSRLLSDRFSAERPKGSFSTLEIQRTEQGDSAMYLCASSSLGRVDEQFFGPGTRLTVL.

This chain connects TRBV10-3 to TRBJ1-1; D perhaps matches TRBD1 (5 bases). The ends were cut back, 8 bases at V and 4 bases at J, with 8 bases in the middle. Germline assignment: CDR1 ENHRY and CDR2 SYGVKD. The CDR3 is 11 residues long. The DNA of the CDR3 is TGTGCCATCCGGGGGTTCACTGAAGCTTTCTTT. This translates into CAIRGFTEAFF.

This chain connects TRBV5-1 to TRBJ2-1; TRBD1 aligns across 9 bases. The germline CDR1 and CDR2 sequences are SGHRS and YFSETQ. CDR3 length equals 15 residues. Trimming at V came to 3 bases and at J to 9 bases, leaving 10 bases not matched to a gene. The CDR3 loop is CASSSGTGLVTEQFF. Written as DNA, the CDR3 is TGCGCCAGCAGCTCCGGGACAGGGCTGGTTACTGAGCAGTTCTTC.

This CDR3 reads CASSLGPGEEKLFF. The DNA for the CDR3 is TGCGCCAGCAGCTTGGGTCCGGGGGAGGAAAAACTGTTTTTT. The chain uses TRBV5-1 and TRBJ1-4; possibly TRBD1 for D (5 bases). Trimming removed 0 bases from V and 8 bases from J, with 11 bases in between. The CDR3 covers 14 residues. Germline-derived CDR1 and CDR2 are SGHRS and YFSETQ.

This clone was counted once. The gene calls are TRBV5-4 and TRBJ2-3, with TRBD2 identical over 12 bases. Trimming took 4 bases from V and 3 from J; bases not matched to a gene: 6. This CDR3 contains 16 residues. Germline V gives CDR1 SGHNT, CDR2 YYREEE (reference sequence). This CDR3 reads CASSIRLAGETDTQYF. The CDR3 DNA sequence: TGTGCCAGCAGCATTAGACTAGCGGGAGAAACAGATACGCAGTATTTT.

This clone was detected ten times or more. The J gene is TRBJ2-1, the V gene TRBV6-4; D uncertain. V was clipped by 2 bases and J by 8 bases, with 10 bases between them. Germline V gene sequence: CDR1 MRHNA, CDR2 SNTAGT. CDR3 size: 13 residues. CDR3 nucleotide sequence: TGTGCCAGCAGTGACAGGTGGCTAGATGAGCAGTTCTTC. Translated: CASSDRWLDEQFF.

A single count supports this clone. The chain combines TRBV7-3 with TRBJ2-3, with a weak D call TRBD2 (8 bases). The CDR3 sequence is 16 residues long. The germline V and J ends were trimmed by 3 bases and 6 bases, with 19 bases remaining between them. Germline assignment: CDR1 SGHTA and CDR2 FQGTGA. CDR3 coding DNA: TGTGCCAGCAGCTTGGGGGCCCGGGAGGGACAGGATACGCAGTATTTT. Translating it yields CASSLGAREGQDTQYF.

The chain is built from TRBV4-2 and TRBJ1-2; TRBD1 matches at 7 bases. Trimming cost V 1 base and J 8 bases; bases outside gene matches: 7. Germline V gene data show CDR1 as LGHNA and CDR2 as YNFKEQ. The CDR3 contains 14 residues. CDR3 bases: TGTGCCAGCAGCCAAGTAGACAGGGTCGGAGGCTACACCTTC. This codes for CASSQVDRVGGYTF.

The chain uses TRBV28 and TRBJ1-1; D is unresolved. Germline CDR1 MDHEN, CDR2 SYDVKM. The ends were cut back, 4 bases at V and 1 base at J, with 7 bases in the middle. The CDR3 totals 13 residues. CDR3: CASSSSRNTEAFF. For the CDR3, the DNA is TGTGCCAGCAGTTCAAGTAGGAACACTGAAGCTTTCTTT. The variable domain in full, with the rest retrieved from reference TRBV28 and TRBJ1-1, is DVKVTQSSRYLVKRTGEKVFLECVQDMDHENMFWYRQDPGLGLRLIYFSYDVKMKEKGDIPEGYSVSREKKERFSLILESASTNQTSMYLCASSSSRNTEAFFGQGTRLTVV.

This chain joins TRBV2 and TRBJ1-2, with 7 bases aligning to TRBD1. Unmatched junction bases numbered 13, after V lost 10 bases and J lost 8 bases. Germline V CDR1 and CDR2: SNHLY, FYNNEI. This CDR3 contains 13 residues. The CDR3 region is CATGQERTYGYTF. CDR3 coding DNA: TGTGCCACAGGACAGGAGAGGACTTACGGCTACACCTTC.